These 5 T cell receptor beta chains originate from one sample sequenced in a study of PD-L1 blockade in urothelial cancer. Time point indicated: peripheral blood 6 weeks after treatment start. Here immunoSEQ multiplex PCR was the method, and the copy in TCRdb shows in-frame clones only, minus some. Of about 50,000 clones listed, roughly 80% were seen once; the top ten hold 8.8%. The specimen was PBMCs, collected around atezolizumab (anti-PD-L1) treatment. These receptors came from a man between 65 and 85 years old with urothelial cancer.

The chain links TRBV27 to TRBJ1-2; 7 bases line up with TRBD1. The CDR3 has 13 residues. Germline V gene sequence: CDR1 MNHEY, CDR2 SMNVEV (reference sequence). V dropped 2 bases and J dropped 6; count of bases not matched to a gene: 3. The CDR3 region has the DNA TGTGCCAGCAGTTTAAGACAGGGCCATGGCTACACCTTC. Its protein product is CASSLRQGHGYTF.

The chain links TRBV2 to TRBJ2-7; tentative D call: TRBD1 (6 bases). The CDR3 is 12 amino acids. V lost 7 bases to trimming and J lost 4 bases, with 11 bases between them. Germline V CDR1 and CDR2: SNHLY, FYNNEI. In DNA, the CDR3 is TGTGCCAGCATACGACAGGAATACGAGCAGTACTTC. Residues: CASIRQEYEQYF.

This clone has a single count. The chain is built from TRBV5-1 and TRBJ2-5; 12 bases align to TRBD2. Losses at the gene ends were 0 bases for V and 5 bases for J; bases not matched to a gene: 5. This CDR3 is 16 amino acids long. Germline-derived CDR1 and CDR2 are SGHRS and YFSETQ. This chain's CDR3 is CASSLVPSGRDETQYF. The DNA of the CDR3 is TGCGCCAGCAGCTTGGTTCCTAGCGGGAGGGACGAGACCCAGTACTTC.

The genes are TRBV11-2 and TRBJ2-7, with D unclear. There are 12 residues in the CDR3. V was pared by 1 base and J by 6 bases, with 7 bases between. Germline CDR1 SGHAT, CDR2 FQNNGV. CDR3 region: CASSLAYSEQYF. The CDR3 DNA is TGTGCCAGCAGCTTAGCATACTCCGAGCAGTACTTC. Drawing the rest from reference TRBV11-2 and TRBJ2-7, the complete variable domain is EAGVAQSPRYKIIEKRQSVAFWCNPISGHATLYWYQQILGQGPKLLIQFQNNGVVDDSQLPKDRFSAERLKGVDSTLKIQPAKLEDSAVYLCASSLAYSEQYFGPGTRLTVT.

The CDR3 nucleotides read TGTGCCAGCAGCTTCTATGAGCGGGAGCGAGCCCCCTTCACAGATACGCAGTATTTT. Protein sequence: CASSFYERERAPFTDTQYF. This chain connects TRBV11-2 to TRBJ2-3; 8 bases align to TRBD2. Losses at the gene ends were 3 bases for V and 2 bases for J; bases not matched to a gene: 16. CDR1 and CDR2 (germline): SGHAT, FQNNGV. This CDR3 is 19 amino acids long.